This entry lists 21 T cell receptor beta chains sequenced from one sample in a study of cytomegalovirus exposure and HLA in healthy donors. In the PCR, 60 Vbeta and 13 Jbeta primers were used. Produced via immunoSEQ multiplex PCR; TCRdb's table is partial and in-frame only. The table has about 150,000 clones, 65% to 75% seen once. The sequenced material came from PBMCs. The receptor set was obtained from a man aged 18 to 30 in good health and CMV-seronegative.

The chain employs TRBV2 and TRBJ2-5; 7 bases agree with TRBD1. Trimming at V came to 6 bases and at J to 2 bases, leaving 3 bases not matched to a gene. The CDR3 loop spans 13 amino acids. Germline-derived CDR1 and CDR2 are SNHLY and FYNNEI. CDR3 DNA: TGTGCCAGCAGGGGGACAGCACAAGAGACCCAGTACTTC. As protein: CASRGTAQETQYF. Looking up the rest from reference TRBV2 and TRBJ2-5 gives the full variable domain: EPEVTQTPSHQVTQMGQEVILRCVPISNHLYFYWYRQILGQKVEFLVSFYNNEISEKSEIFDDQFSVERPDGSNFTLKIRSTKLEDSAMYFCASRGTAQETQYFGPGTRLLVL.

CDR3 DNA sequence: TGTGCCAGCAGCGTAGTTGGGGCACCGGGAAACATTCAGTACTTC. Translating it yields CASSVVGAPGNIQYF. The gene calls are TRBV9 and TRBJ2-4, with D perhaps TRBD1 (5 bases). V was shortened by 0 bases and J by 6 bases, with 13 bases between the two germline ends. Germline V CDR1 and CDR2: SGDLS, YYNGEE. The CDR3 is 15 amino acids.

J is TRBJ1-5 and V is TRBV6-1; 7 nucleotides agree with TRBD1. CDR3 length: 17 residues. Germline loops: CDR1 MNHNS, CDR2 SASEGT. With 3 bases clipped from V and 0 bases from J, the junction kept 8 bases outside the gene matches. The CDR3 region is CASSEGSGGNSNQPQHF. Here the CDR3 DNA reads TGTGCCAGCAGTGAGGGGTCAGGGGGAAATAGCAATCAGCCCCAGCATTTT.

The V gene is TRBV29-1, the J gene TRBJ1-4; maybe TRBD1 (6 bases). The CDR3 is 14 residues long. Trimming stripped 5 bases from V and 1 base from J, with 11 bases between. CDR1 is SQVTM, CDR2 ANQGSEA, per germline. The CDR3 DNA sequence: TGCAGCGTTCGGGAACAGGGAACTAATGAAAAACTGTTTTTT. Translating it yields CSVREQGTNEKLFF.

This clone was seen only a few times. The V gene is TRBV6-1, the J gene TRBJ2-5; 12 nucleotides align to TRBD2. In germline, CDR1 is MNHNS, CDR2 SASEGT. Trimming removed 5 bases from V and 2 bases from J; junction bases left unmatched: 3. This CDR3 contains 15 residues. The CDR3 region is CASSSLAGGQETQYF. The CDR3 region has the DNA TGTGCCAGCAGTTCCCTAGCGGGGGGGCAAGAGACCCAGTACTTC.

V and J are TRBV19 and TRBJ1-3; D gene uncertain. CDR3 length: 13 residues. Germline CDR1 reads LNHDA; CDR2 reads SQIVND (reference sequence). V lost 1 base, J lost 4 bases, and 5 bases lay in between. The CDR3 here is CASSIAYGNTIYF. CDR3 sequence (DNA): TGTGCCAGTAGTATAGCCTACGGAAACACCATATATTTT.

This sequence joins TRBV4-2 and TRBJ1-6; 7 positions agree with TRBD1. Germline-derived CDR1 and CDR2 are LGHNA and YNFKEQ. The J segment lost 3 bases and the V segment lost 0 bases, leaving 2 bases of the junction unmatched. The CDR3 sequence is 16 residues long. The CDR3 DNA reads TGTGCCAGCAGCCAAGACCCAGGGGGCTATAATTCACCCCTCCACTTT. Translation gives CASSQDPGGYNSPLHF.

The gene calls are TRBV29-1 and TRBJ1-2; D gene unclear. V was trimmed by 4 bases and J by 0 bases, leaving 15 bases between them. This CDR3 contains 15 residues. The germline gives CDR1 SQVTM, CDR2 ANQGSEA. CDR3: CSVGRLQRPNYGYTF. The CDR3 bases are TGCAGCGTTGGCAGACTACAGCGACCTAACTATGGCTACACCTTC.

Written as DNA, the CDR3 is TGTGCCAGCAGGGACCGGGAAGGCACCGGGGAGCTGTTTTTT. Translated: CASRDREGTGELFF. The rearrangement joins TRBV6-1 to TRBJ2-2; possibly TRBD2 for D (5 bases). CDR3 length equals 14 residues. V lost 6 bases, J lost 4 bases, and 12 bases lay in between. Germline V gene sequence: CDR1 MNHNS, CDR2 SASEGT.

The chain combines TRBV10-3 with TRBJ1-1, with D possibly matching TRBD1 (5 bases). Germline V gene data show CDR1 as ENHRY and CDR2 as SYGVKD. The CDR3 extends over 11 amino acids. V was shortened by 10 bases and J by 3 bases, with 9 bases between the two germline ends. The CDR3 coding sequence is TGTGCCAGCAGGGCCCACACTGAAGCTTTCTTT. Translating gives CASRAHTEAFF.

As for this clone: Mismatch with germline at one junction end may stem from a read error. The chain recombines TRBV10-3 with TRBJ2-6; the D gene is possibly TRBD1 (5 bases). CDR3 length equals 19 residues. Germline CDR1 and CDR2: ENHRY and SYGVKD. Written as DNA, the CDR3 is TGTGCCATCAGACAAACCCCACCCGGACCACAGTCTGGGGCCAACGGCCTGACTTTC. Protein sequence: CAIRQTPPGPQSGANGLTF.

The V call is TRBV5-5, the J call TRBJ1-2; 7 nucleotides align to TRBD1. V gave up 1 base and J gave up 4 bases; unmatched junction bases: 4. Per germline, CDR1 SGHKS and CDR2 YYEKEE (reference sequence). The CDR3 consists of 14 residues. CDR3 loop: CASSLNGQAYGYTF. CDR3 in DNA: TGTGCCAGCAGCTTGAACGGACAGGCCTATGGCTACACCTTC.

This clone was seen more than once but under ten times. CDR3 residues: CASSRLAGRTGELFF. CDR3 nucleotide sequence: TGCGCCAGCAGCCGATTAGCGGGGAGAACCGGGGAGCTGTTTTTT. The chain is built from TRBV5-1 and TRBJ2-2, with 8 bases identical to TRBD2. Trimming cost V 4 bases and J 5 bases; bases outside gene matches: 7. The CDR3 runs 15 residues. Germline V gene lookup returns CDR1 SGHRS and CDR2 YFSETQ.

This clone has only a few counts. At one end the junction does not follow the germline gene, possibly because of a read error. The chain is built from TRBV6-1 and TRBJ1-6; TRBD1 might be the D (6 bases). The CDR3 contains 13 residues. Germline V gene lookup returns CDR1 MNHNS and CDR2 SASEGT. The CDR3 DNA sequence: TGTGCGAGCAGAGGACAGAATAATTCACCCCTCCACTTT. Its translation is CASRGQNNSPLHF.

The chain employs TRBV7-2 and TRBJ1-2, with D possibly TRBD1 on 5 matching bases. With 2 bases removed from V and 6 bases from J, the gap between germline ends came to 10 bases. CDR1 is SGHTA and CDR2 is FQGNSA in the germline V gene. The CDR3 is 13 amino acids. The CDR3 coding sequence is TGTGCCAGCAGCTTAATTTCCAGGGATGGCTACACCTTC. Translating gives CASSLISRDGYTF. Full variable domain (missing parts from reference TRBV7-2 and TRBJ1-2): GAGVSQSPSNKVTEKGKDVELRCDPISGHTALYWYRQSLGQGLEFLIYFQGNSAPDKSGLPSDRFSAERTGGSVSTLTIQRTQQEDSAVYLCASSLISRDGYTFGSGTRLTVV.

The chain joins TRBV7-9 to TRBJ2-7; 7 bases line up with TRBD1. CDR3 size: 14 residues. The germline CDR1 and CDR2 sequences are SEHNR and FQNEAQ (reference sequence). Trimming cost V 5 bases and J 3 bases; bases outside gene matches: 7. This CDR3 is CASSPTGSGYEQYF. CDR3 in DNA: TGTGCCAGCAGCCCGACAGGGTCTGGCTACGAGCAGTACTTC.

The CDR3 region is CASSGMWGQGVKAAPKATEAFF. CDR3 nucleotides: TGCGCCAGCAGCGGAATGTGGGGACAGGGGGTTAAAGCGGCCCCCAAAGCCACTGAAGCTTTCTTT. The V call is TRBV4-1, the J call TRBJ1-1, with 11 bases lining up with TRBD1. Losses at the gene ends were 5 bases for V and 4 bases for J; bases not matched to a gene: 27. Germline CDR1 and CDR2: MGHRA and YSYEKL. This CDR3 has 22 residues.

J is TRBJ2-2 and V is TRBV7-9; 9 bases map to TRBD1. The germline gives CDR1 SEHNR, CDR2 FQNEAQ (reference sequence). The length of the CDR3 is 14 residues. V shed 4 bases, J shed 6 bases, and the junction held 3 bases outside the gene matches. The CDR3 DNA is TGTGCCAGCAGCTGGGGACAGGGTTCCGGGGAGCTGTTTTTT. Protein sequence: CASSWGQGSGELFF.

The chain joins TRBV7-2 to TRBJ2-5; 10 bases fit TRBD2. The CDR3 has 16 residues. Germline CDR1 and CDR2: SGHTA and FQGNSA. V lost 1 base and J lost 4; bases outside the gene matches: 6. The DNA of the CDR3 is TGTGCCAGCAGCTTAGTATACAGCGGGGGGGGAGAGACCCAGTACTTC. Encoded protein: CASSLVYSGGGETQYF.

The genes are TRBV19 and TRBJ1-4; maybe TRBD1 (6 bases). V lost 6 bases and J lost 8, with 13 bases in between. This CDR3 contains 13 residues. Germline V gives CDR1 LNHDA, CDR2 SQIVND (reference sequence). The CDR3 loop is CASSYREREKLFF. The CDR3 DNA reads as TGTGCCAGTAGCTACAGGGAAAGAGAAAAACTGTTTTTT.

The gene calls are TRBV5-6 and TRBJ1-4; 7 positions match TRBD1. This CDR3 has 15 residues. Germline values: CDR1 SGHDT, CDR2 YYEEEE. V trimming: 2 bases; J trimming: 1 base; junction bases outside the gene matches: 2. Here the CDR3 DNA reads TGTGCCAGCAGCTTTAACAGGGGAACTAATGAAAAACTGTTTTTT. This gives the protein CASSFNRGTNEKLFF.